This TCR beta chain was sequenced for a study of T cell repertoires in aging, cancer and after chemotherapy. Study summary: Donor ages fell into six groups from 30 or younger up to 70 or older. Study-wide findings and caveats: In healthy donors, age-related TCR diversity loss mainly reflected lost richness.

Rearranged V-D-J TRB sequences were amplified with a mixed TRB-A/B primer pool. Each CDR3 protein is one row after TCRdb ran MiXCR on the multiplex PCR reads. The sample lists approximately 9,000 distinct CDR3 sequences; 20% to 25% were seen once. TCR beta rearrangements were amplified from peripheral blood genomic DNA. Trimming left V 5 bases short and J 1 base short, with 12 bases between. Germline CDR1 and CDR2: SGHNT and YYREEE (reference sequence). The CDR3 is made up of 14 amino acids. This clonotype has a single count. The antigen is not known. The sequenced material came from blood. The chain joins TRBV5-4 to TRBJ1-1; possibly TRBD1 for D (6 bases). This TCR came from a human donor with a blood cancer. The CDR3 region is CASRGRGRNTEAFF. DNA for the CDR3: TGTGCCAGCAGGGGAAGGGGGAGGAACACTGAAGCTTTCTTT.